The T cell receptor (beta chain) under discussion was sequenced for a study of blood T cell repertoires in COVID-19. On the study more broadly: The study drew acute and convalescent COVID-19 samples from the United States, Italy and Spain. In each case, the material was cDNA or gDNA derived from T cells, B-cell-depleted T cells, or PBMCs.

Categorization into cohorts depended on clinical history that participants reported. During the 2 weeks before they entered the study, exposed participants had met someone with a PCR-confirmed or clinician-diagnosed COVID-19 case. From germline, CDR1 is SGHRS and CDR2 YFSETQ. The CDR3 has 13 amino acids. V lost 4 bases, J lost 6 bases, and 2 bases stayed unmatched. Only in-frame clones appear in the TCRdb table, and some are missing; sequencing was by immunoSEQ multiplex PCR. The table includes around 250,000 clones, roughly 88% detected once. This chain uses TRBV5-1 with TRBJ1-2; 11 bases match TRBD1. Source material: PBMCs or T cells enriched from blood (not recorded which). This TCR was sampled from a middle-aged woman who had been exposed to COVID-19. The CDR3 region is CASSPGQGDGYTF. The CDR3 bases are TGCGCCAGCAGCCCGGGACAGGGGGATGGCTACACCTTC.